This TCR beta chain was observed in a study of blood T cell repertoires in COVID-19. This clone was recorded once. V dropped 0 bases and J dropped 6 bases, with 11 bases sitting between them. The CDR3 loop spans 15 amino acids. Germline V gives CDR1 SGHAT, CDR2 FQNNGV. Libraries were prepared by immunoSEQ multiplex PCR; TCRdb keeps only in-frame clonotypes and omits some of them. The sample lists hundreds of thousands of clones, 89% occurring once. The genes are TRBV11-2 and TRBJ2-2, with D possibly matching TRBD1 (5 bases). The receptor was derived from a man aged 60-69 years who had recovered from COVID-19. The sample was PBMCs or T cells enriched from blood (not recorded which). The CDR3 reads CASSLDPGFPGELFF. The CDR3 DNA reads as TGTGCCAGCAGCTTAGATCCAGGGTTCCCCGGGGAGCTGTTTTTT.